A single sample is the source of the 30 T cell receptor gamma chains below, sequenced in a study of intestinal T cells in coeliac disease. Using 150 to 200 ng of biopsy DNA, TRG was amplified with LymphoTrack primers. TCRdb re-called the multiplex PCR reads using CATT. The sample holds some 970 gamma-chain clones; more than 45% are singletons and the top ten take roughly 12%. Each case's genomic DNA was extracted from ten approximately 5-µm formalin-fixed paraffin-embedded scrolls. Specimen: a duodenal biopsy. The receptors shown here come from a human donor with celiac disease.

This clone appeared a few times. This CDR3 reads CAPGMMKLF. The CDR3 nucleotides read TGTGCACCTGGGATGATGAAACTCTTT. The chain has TRGV8 and TRGJ1 or TRGJ2. The CDR3 consists of 9 residues. CDR1 VENAVY and CDR2 YDSYNSRV come from the germline V gene.

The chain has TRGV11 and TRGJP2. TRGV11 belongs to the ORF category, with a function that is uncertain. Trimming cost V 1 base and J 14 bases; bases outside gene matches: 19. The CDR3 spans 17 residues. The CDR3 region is CACWIRQEVNGIGIKTF. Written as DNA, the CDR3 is TGTGCCTGCTGGATTAGGCAGGAGGTGAATGGGATTGGAATCAAGACGTTT.

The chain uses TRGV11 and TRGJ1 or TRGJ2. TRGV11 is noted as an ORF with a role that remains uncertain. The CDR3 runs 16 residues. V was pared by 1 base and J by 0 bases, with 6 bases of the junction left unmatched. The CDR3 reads CACWIRQYKNYYKKLF. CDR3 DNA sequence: TGTGCCTGCTGGATTAGGCAGTACAAGAATTATTATAAGAAACTCTTT.

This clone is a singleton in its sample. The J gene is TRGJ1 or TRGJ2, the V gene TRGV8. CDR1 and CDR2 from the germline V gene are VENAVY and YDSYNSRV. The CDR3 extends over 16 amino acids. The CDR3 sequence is CAPGIPPPSFRYKKLF. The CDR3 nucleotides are TGTGCACCTGGGATACCCCCCCCCTCATTTAGATATAAGAAACTCTTT.

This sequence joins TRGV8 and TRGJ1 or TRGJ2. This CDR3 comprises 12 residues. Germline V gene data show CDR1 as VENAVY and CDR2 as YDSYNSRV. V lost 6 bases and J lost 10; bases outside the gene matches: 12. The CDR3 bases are TGTGCCACCTGGTGTTTGCTTATAAAGAAACTCTTT. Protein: CATWCLLIKKLF.

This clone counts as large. CDR3 sequence reads: CATWEIVKKLF. The DNA for the CDR3 is TGTGCCACCTGGGAAATTGTTAAGAAACTCTTT. The chain links TRGV3 to TRGJ1 or TRGJ2. J was trimmed by 9 bases and V by 4 bases; bases with no gene match: 6. This CDR3 has 11 residues. From germline, CDR1 is VTNTFY and CDR2 YDVSTARD (reference sequence).

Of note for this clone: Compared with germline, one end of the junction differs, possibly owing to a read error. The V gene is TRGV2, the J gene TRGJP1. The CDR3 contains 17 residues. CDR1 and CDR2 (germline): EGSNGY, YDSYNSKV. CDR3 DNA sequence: TGTGCCACCTGGGACGGCCTTGGGGGGCCTACTGGTTGGGTCAAGATATTT. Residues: CATWDGLGGPTGWVKIF.

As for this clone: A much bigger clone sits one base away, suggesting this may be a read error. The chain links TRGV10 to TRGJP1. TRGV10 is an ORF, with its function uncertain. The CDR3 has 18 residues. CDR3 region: CAAWGSFGPNTAGWFKIF. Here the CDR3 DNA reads TGTGCTGCGTGGGGCTCTTTTGGGCCAAATACCGCTGGTTGGTTCAAGATATTT.

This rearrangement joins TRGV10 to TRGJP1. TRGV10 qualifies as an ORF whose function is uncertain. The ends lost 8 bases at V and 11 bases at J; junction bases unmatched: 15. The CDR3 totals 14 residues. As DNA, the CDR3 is TGTGCTGCGTGGGATTATGATCACTGGTGGTTCAAGATATTT. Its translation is CAAWDYDHWWFKIF.

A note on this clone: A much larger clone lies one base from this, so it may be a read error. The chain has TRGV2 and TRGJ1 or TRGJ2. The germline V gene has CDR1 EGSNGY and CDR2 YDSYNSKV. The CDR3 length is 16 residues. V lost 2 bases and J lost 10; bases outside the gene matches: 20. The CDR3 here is CATWDDPRGPLEKKLF. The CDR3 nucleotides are TGTGCCACCTGGGACGACCCCCGGGGTCCTCTCGAAAAGAAACTCTTT.

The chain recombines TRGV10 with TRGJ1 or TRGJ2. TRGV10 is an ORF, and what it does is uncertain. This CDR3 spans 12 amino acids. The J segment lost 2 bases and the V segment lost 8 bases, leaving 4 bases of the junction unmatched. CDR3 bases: TGTGCTGCGTGGGATTATTATTATAAGAAACTCTTT. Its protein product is CAAWDYYYKKLF.

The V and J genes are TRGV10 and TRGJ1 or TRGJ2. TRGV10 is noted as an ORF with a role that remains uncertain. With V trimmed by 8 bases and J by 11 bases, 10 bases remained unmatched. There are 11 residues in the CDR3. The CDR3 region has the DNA TGTGCTGCGTGGGACCGGGGCGAGAAACTCTTT. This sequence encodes CAAWDRGEKLF.

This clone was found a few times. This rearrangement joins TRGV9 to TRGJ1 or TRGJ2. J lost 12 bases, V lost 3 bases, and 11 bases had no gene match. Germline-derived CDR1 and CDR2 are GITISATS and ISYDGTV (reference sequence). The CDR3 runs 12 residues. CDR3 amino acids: CALWENPGGKLF. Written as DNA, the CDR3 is TGTGCCTTGTGGGAGAACCCCGGGGGGAAACTCTTT.

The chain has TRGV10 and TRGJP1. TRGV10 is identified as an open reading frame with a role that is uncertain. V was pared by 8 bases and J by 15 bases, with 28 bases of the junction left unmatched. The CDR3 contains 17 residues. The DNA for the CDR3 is TGTGCTGCGTGGGATTCGGGGGGGGGTACACTGTTGGTTGTCAAGATATTT. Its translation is CAAWDSGGGTLLVVKIF.

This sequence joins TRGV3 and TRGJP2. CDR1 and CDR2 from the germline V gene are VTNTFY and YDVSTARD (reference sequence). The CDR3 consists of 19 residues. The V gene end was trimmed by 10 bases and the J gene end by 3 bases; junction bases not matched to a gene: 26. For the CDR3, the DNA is TGTGCCACTGGGACAGGCGAGCGATATGCGGGAGGTAGTGATTGGATCAAGACGTTT. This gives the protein CATGTGERYAGGSDWIKTF.

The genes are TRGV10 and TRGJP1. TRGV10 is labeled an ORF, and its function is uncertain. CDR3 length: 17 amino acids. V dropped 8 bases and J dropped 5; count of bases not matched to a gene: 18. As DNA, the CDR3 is TGTGCTGCGTGGGATTCGGGGGGGGTACCGACTGGTTGGTTCAAGATATTT. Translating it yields CAAWDSGGVPTGWFKIF.

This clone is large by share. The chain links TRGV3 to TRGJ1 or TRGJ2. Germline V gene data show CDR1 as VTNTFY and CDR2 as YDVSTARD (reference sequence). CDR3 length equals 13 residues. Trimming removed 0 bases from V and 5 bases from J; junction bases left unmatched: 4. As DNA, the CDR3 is TGTGCCACCTGGGACAGGCCGGATTATAAGAAACTCTTT. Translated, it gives CATWDRPDYKKLF.

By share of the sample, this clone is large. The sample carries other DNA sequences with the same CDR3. The CDR3 DNA reads as TGTGCCACCTGGGACGGGCGTTATAAGAAACTCTTT. Translated: CATWDGRYKKLF. The chain joins TRGV2 to TRGJ1 or TRGJ2. Trimming at V came to 0 bases and at J to 6 bases, leaving 2 bases not matched to a gene. The CDR3 contains 12 residues. CDR1 is EGSNGY and CDR2 is YDSYNSKV in the germline V gene.

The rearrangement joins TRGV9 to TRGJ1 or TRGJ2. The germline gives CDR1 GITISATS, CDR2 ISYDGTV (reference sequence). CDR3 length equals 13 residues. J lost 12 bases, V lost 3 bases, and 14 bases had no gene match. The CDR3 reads CALWENPRGGKLF. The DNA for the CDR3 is TGTGCCTTGTGGGAGAACCCCCGGGGGGGGAAACTCTTT.

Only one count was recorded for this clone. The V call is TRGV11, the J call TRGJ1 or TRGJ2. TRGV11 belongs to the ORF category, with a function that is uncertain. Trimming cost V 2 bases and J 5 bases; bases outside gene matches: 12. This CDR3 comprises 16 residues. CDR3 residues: CACWIRPDRINYKKLF. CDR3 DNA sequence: TGTGCCTGCTGGATTAGGCCCGACCGAATTAATTATAAGAAACTCTTT.

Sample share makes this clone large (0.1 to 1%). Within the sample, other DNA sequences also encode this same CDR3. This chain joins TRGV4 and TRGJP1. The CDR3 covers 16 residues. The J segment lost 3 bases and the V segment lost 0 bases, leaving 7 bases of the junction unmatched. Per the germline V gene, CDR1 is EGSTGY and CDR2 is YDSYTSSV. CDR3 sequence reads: CATWDGPGSTGWFKIF. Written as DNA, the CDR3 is TGTGCCACCTGGGATGGGCCCGGGTCCACTGGTTGGTTCAAGATATTT.

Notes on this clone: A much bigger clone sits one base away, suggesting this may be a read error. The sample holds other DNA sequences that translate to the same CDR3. DNA for the CDR3: TGTGCCACCTGGGATGGCCATCCGGAGGCCACTGGTTGGTTCAAGATATTT. This gives the protein CATWDGHPEATGWFKIF. The chain carries TRGV4 and TRGJP1. Germline V lookup: CDR1 EGSTGY, CDR2 YDSYTSSV. Unmatched junction bases numbered 11, after V lost 1 base and J lost 3 bases. This CDR3 contains 17 residues.

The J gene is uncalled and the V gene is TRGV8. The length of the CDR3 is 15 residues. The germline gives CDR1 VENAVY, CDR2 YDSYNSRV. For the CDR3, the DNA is TGTGCCACCTGGGACCAGAGGGAGGGGCCTGGATCAAAGACGTTT. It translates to CATWDQREGPGSKTF.

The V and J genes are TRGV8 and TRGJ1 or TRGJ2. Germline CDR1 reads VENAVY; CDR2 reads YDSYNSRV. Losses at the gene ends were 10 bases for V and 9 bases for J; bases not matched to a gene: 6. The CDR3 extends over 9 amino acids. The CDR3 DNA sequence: TGTGCCACAATACCTAAGAAACTCTTT. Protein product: CATIPKKLF.

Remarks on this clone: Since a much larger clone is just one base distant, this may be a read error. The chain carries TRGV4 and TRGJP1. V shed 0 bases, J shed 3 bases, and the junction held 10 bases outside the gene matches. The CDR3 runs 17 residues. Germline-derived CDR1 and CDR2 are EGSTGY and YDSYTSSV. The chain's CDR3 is CATWDGHPKATGWFKIF. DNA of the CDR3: TGTGCCACCTGGGATGGGCATCCGAAGGCCACTGGTTGGTTCAAGATATTT.

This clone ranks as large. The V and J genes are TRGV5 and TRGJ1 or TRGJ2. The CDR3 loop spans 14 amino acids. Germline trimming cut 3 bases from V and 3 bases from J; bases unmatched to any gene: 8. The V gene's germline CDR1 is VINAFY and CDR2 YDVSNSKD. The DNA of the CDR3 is TGTGCCACCTGGGACGCCGGCTGTTATTATAAGAAACTCTTT. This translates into CATWDAGCYYKKLF.

The CDR3 DNA follows: TGTGCACCTGGGATGGGTGGGAAACTCTTT. As protein: CAPGMGGKLF. This chain links TRGV4 with TRGJ1 or TRGJ2. Germline CDR1 and CDR2: EGSTGY and YDSYTSSV. The CDR3 is 10 amino acids.

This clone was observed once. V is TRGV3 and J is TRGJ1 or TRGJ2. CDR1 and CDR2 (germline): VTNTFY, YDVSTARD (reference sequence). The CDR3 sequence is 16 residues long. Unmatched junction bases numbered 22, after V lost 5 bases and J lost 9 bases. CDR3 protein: CATWGQAKGRGLKKLF. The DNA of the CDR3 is TGTGCCACCTGGGGACAGGCCAAGGGGCGGGGCCTTAAGAAACTCTTT.

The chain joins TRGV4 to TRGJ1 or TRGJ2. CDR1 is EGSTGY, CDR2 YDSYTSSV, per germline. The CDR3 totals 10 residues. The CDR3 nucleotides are TGTGCACCTGGAGTCTATAAGAAACTCTTT. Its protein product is CAPGVYKKLF.

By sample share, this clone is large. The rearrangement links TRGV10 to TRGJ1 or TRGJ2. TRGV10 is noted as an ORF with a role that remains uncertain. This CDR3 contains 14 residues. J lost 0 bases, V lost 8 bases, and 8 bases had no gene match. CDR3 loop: CAAWGGLNYYKKLF. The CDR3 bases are TGTGCTGCGTGGGGGGGCCTGAATTATTATAAGAAACTCTTT.